A single TCR beta chain is shown here with its context. The antigen remains undetermined. TCRdb reprocessed the reads with MiXCR, giving one entry per CDR3 protein. Of 700,000 to 900,000 distinct CDR3 sequences in the sample, about 27% are singletons; the top ten hold around 14%. The CDR3 is 16 amino acids. Germline V lookup: CDR1 DFQATT, CDR2 SNEGSKA (reference sequence). Trimming took 0 bases from V and 8 from J; bases not matched to a gene: 10. This sample was taken from a study of T cell repertoires in cytomegalovirus infection. Here the sequenced sample was cultured CD8+ T cells from PBMCs, taken from culture after CMV antigen stimulation. The clonotype originates from a human donor in good health (CMV status not recorded). Some clones in this sample may be carry-over from other donors' samples. The V and J genes are TRBV20-1 and TRBJ2-1; TRBD2 aligns across 10 bases. CDR3 residues: CSARDPAGGPFHEQFF. CDR3 coding DNA: TGCAGTGCTAGAGATCCAGCGGGGGGGCCTTTCCATGAGCAGTTCTTC.